One and the same sample provided the 17 T cell receptor beta chains below, sequenced in a study of identical twins. From the 5' RACE reads, TCRdb called clonotypes with MiXCR, one entry per CDR3 protein. The sample shows 1.5 million to 2 million distinct CDR3 sequences, about 31% of them seen only once. The sequencing sample was made of cord blood. All receptors come from a newborn girl in good health.

This rearrangement joins TRBV7-9 to TRBJ1-1, with D possibly being TRBD1 (6 bases). Germline CDR1 SEHNR, CDR2 FQNEAQ (reference sequence). The CDR3 has 17 amino acids. Trimming left V 7 bases short and J 0 bases short, with 21 bases between. The CDR3 sequence: CASTPWAAGGMNTEAFF. CDR3 nucleotide sequence: TGTGCCAGCACCCCTTGGGCGGCGGGGGGCATGAACACTGAAGCTTTCTTT.

The chain joins TRBV20-1 to TRBJ1-2; D gene unclear. The V and J ends lost 4 bases and 0 bases respectively, with 9 bases between them. This CDR3 region has 13 residues. CDR1 is DFQATT, CDR2 SNEGSKA, per germline (reference sequence). CDR3 protein: CSATDTPNYGYTF. The CDR3 DNA reads as TGCAGTGCTACAGACACCCCTAACTATGGCTACACCTTC.

This sequence joins TRBV10-3 and TRBJ1-2; TRBD1 matches at 8 bases. With 2 bases clipped from V and 0 bases from J, the junction kept 8 bases outside the gene matches. Germline CDR1 ENHRY, CDR2 SYGVKD. This CDR3 has 17 residues. In nucleotides, the CDR3 is TGTGCCATCAGTGAGGTTGCCCGACAGGGGTCTAACTATGGCTACACCTTC. It encodes CAISEVARQGSNYGYTF.

The chain uses TRBV28 and TRBJ2-1, with D perhaps given as TRBD1 or TRBD2 (5 bases each). The CDR3 has 16 residues. Germline V gene sequence: CDR1 MDHEN, CDR2 SYDVKM. Trimming cost V 5 bases and J 5 bases, with 19 bases left between them. Here the CDR3 DNA reads TGTGCCAGCAGTCCCCTCCTGAGGGCAGGGAACAATGAGCAGTTCTTC. This gives the protein CASSPLLRAGNNEQFF.

This chain joins TRBV12-3 or TRBV12-4 and TRBJ1-6, with D possibly matching TRBD1 (5 bases). CDR3 size: 14 residues. Trimming cost V 9 bases and J 5 bases, with 14 bases left between them. For the CDR3, the DNA is TGTGCCAGTCAAGGGGTTTTGGATAATTCACCCCTCCACTTT. Protein sequence: CASQGVLDNSPLHF.

V and J are TRBV5-1 and TRBJ2-5, with D perhaps matching TRBD2 (6 bases). Trimming shortened V by 3 bases and J by 11 bases, and 29 bases separated the two germline ends. Germline V gene sequence: CDR1 SGHRS, CDR2 YFSETQ. The CDR3 is 17 residues long. CDR3 sequence (DNA): TGCGCCAGCAGCTCCCAATTCCGACTAGGAGATTACAATGAGCAGTACTTC. It specifies CASSSQFRLGDYNEQYF. Based on the CDR3 plus reference TRBV5-1 and TRBJ2-5, the full variable domain is KAGVTQTPRYLIKTRGQQVTLSCSPISGHRSVSWYQQTPGQGLQFLFEYFSETQRNKGNFPGRFSGRQFSNSRSEMNVSTLELGDSALYLCASSSQFRLGDYNEQYFGPGTRLLVL.

V and J are TRBV24-1 and TRBJ2-1; D remains ambiguous. CDR1 is KGHDR, CDR2 SFDVKD, per germline. The CDR3 spans 15 residues. Between the trimmed V and J ends, which lost 2 bases and 4 bases, there was a span of 11 bases. CDR3 amino acids: CATSDSRTHYNEQFF. The CDR3, as DNA: TGTGCCACCAGTGATTCACGGACCCATTACAATGAGCAGTTCTTC.

This chain links TRBV6-5 with TRBJ2-6; 7 positions agree with TRBD1. The CDR3 is 19 amino acids. V was pared by 6 bases and J by 0 bases, with 14 bases of the junction left unmatched. The germline CDR1 and CDR2 sequences are MNHEY and SVGAGI. The DNA for the CDR3 is TGTGCCAGCAGCTTATACAGGGGCTTCTCTCTCTCTGGGGCCAACGTCCTGACTTTC. This translates into CASSLYRGFSLSGANVLTF.

This clonotype occurred a few times. The chain employs TRBV28 and TRBJ1-1, with D possibly matching TRBD1 (6 bases). This CDR3 is built from 12 residues. V gave up 6 bases and J gave up 6 bases, with 11 bases separating them. The V gene's germline CDR1 is MDHEN and CDR2 SYDVKM. CDR3 sequence reads: CASRPGGAEAFF. Here the CDR3 DNA reads TGTGCCAGCAGGCCTGGGGGCGCTGAAGCTTTCTTT.

As for this clonotype: At one of its ends the junction is not consistent with the germline gene, which may arise from a read error. The chain links TRBV25-1 to TRBJ1-6; no reliable D call. CDR1 MGHDK and CDR2 SYGVNS come from the germline V gene. The CDR3 covers 13 residues. The CDR3 loop reads CASSEGDYSPPHF. In DNA form, the CDR3 reads TGTGCCAGCAGTGAGGGTGACTATTCACCCCCCCACTTT.

This clonotype was seen a single time. One junction end disagrees with the germline gene, perhaps due to a read error. The chain links TRBV12-3 or TRBV12-4 to TRBJ1-2; no firm D call. The length of the CDR3 is 16 residues. The CDR3 loop reads CTSSLIPERTNYGYTF. DNA of the CDR3: TGTACCAGCAGTTTAATTCCAGAGAGAACTAACTATGGCTACACCTTC.

As concerns this clonotype: This may be a read error, as it is one base from a much larger clone. The V and J genes are TRBV4-2 and TRBJ2-1; 7 bases match TRBD2. Germline V lookup: CDR1 LGHNA, CDR2 YNFKEQ. The CDR3 totals 15 residues. The DNA of the CDR3 is TGTGCCGGCAGCCAAGAGTTCGGGGGGAACAATGAGCAGTTCTTC. Translation gives CAGSQEFGGNNEQFF.

J is TRBJ2-5 and V is TRBV12-5; TRBD2 agrees at 9 bases. The CDR3 extends over 15 amino acids. CDR1 is LGHNT, CDR2 FRNRAP, per germline. V lost 1 base, J lost 5 bases, and 5 bases stayed unmatched. The CDR3 bases are TGTGCTAGTGGTTTGGGGCTAGCGGGAATGGAGACCCAGTACTTC. This gives the protein CASGLGLAGMETQYF.

The rearrangement uses TRBV27 and TRBJ1-2; D perhaps matches TRBD1 (6 bases). Trimming pared 2 bases from V and 9 bases from J, leaving 16 bases between. The CDR3 totals 14 residues. The germline V gene has CDR1 MNHEY and CDR2 SMNVEV (reference sequence). CDR3 sequence: CASSLGRGGRSYTF. CDR3 in DNA: TGTGCCAGCAGTTTAGGTAGAGGGGGAAGGAGCTACACCTTC.

The chain uses TRBV27 and TRBJ2-3, with TRBD2 as a possible D gene (6 bases). Per the germline V gene, CDR1 is MNHEY and CDR2 is SMNVEV (reference sequence). The CDR3 runs 17 residues. Trimming cost V 2 bases and J 4 bases, with 19 bases left between them. DNA for the CDR3: TGTGCCAGCAGTTTAGGGCTAGCGAGGGATGGTGCAGATACGCAGTATTTT. Its translation: CASSLGLARDGADTQYF.

The chain joins TRBV4-2 to TRBJ2-7; D is perhaps TRBD1 or TRBD2 (5 bases each). The CDR3 has 16 residues. Germline lookup yields CDR1 LGHNA and CDR2 YNFKEQ. Trimming pared 4 bases from V and 9 bases from J, leaving 25 bases between. The CDR3 loop is CASSPIRGDVSGGQYF. Here the CDR3 DNA reads TGTGCCAGCAGCCCGATTAGGGGAGATGTTTCAGGCGGGCAGTACTTC.

The genes are TRBV5-1 and TRBJ2-3; tentative D call: TRBD2 (6 bases). V lost 0 bases to trimming and J lost 1 base, with 12 bases between them. Germline V gene sequence: CDR1 SGHRS, CDR2 YFSETQ. The CDR3 length is 16 residues. DNA of the CDR3: TGCGCCAGCAGCTTGGTGCGGGGCGCAGGCACAGATACGCAGTATTTT. Protein product: CASSLVRGAGTDTQYF.